This T cell receptor beta chain was recorded in a study of radiotherapy plus CTLA-4 blockade in lung cancer. Profiled with immunoSEQ multiplex PCR; TCRdb holds only in-frame clones, not every one. This table has about 95,000 clones, 83% appearing once. J gave up 4 bases and V 3 bases, and 4 bases lay outside the gene matches. CDR3 length equals 14 residues. From germline, CDR1 is SGHAT and CDR2 FQNNGV. Sequencing used peripheral blood, obtained from a patient treated with radiotherapy plus ipilimumab. The chain couples TRBV11-2 to TRBJ1-1, with TRBD1 identical over 8 bases. The source is a human donor with non-small cell lung cancer who had stable disease on radiotherapy plus ipilimumab. The CDR3 reads CASSLSTGATEAFF. As DNA, the CDR3 is TGTGCCAGCAGCTTGTCGACAGGGGCCACTGAAGCTTTCTTT.